The TCR beta chain under discussion was sequenced for a study of T-cell reconstitution after alpha-beta-depleted transplantation in children (dated by TCRdb to the mid-2010s). A note on the overall study: Using TCR repertoire profiling, the study quantitatively followed how T-cell immune reconstitution unfolded in children after TCRalphabeta/CD19-depleted allogeneic hematopoietic cell transplantation.

From a lookup of the germline V gene, CDR1 and CDR2 are SGHAT and FQNNGV. V and J lose 1 base and 3 bases, and a span of 7 bases separates them. The CDR3, from cysteine to phenylalanine, totals 14 residues. Only the CDR3 part of the read is kept: 42 bases, read in frame from the first base. At least ten counts were recorded for this clonotype. What this receptor recognizes is not known. Base qualities were left out, and no much larger clone turns up one base away. Library preparation was by PCR. Sequencing was carried out with an Illumina HiSeq 2500. TCR library preparation used molecular barcoding, with unique molecular identifiers applied to normalize quantification of the TCRbeta repertoire. TCRdb reprocessing: public reads trimmed at Q25 with fastp, clones called with MiXCR, in-frame beta chains kept. Rows merge per CDR3 protein into single entries with the most common DNA and genes. The sample table lists about 400,000 distinct CDR3 sequences, approximately 12% of them with a count of one. The ten largest make up 4% to 5.5% of the sample.

The receptor's source is a human donor who donated a stem cell graft to a child with Fanconi anemia. The chain uses TRBV11-2 and TRBJ2-1, with no confident D gene call. Source: PBMCs, taken from the stem cell graft. The CDR3 here reads CASSLVWNYNEQFF. The nucleotide sequence reads as follows: TGTGCCAGCAGCTTAGTTTGGAACTACAATGAGCAGTTCTTC.